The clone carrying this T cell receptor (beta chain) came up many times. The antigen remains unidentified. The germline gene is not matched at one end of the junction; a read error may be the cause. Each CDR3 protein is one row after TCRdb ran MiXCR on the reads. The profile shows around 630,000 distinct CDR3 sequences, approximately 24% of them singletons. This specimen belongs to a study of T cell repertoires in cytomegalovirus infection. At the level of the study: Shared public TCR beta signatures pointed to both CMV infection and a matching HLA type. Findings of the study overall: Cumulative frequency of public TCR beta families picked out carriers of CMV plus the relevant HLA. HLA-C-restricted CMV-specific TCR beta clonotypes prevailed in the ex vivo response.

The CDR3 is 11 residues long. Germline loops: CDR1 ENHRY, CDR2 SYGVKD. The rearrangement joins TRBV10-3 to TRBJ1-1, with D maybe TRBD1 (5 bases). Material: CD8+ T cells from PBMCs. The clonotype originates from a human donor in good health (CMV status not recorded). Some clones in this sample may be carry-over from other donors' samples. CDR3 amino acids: CAVRVNTEAFF. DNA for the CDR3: TGTGCCGTCAGGGTGAACACTGAAGCTTTCTTT.